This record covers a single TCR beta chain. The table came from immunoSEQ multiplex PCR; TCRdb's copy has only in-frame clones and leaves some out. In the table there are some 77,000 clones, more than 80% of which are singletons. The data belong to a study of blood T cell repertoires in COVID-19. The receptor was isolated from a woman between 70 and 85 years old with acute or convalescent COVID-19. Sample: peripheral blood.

The CDR3 region is CASRGARNNEQFF. In nucleotides, the CDR3 is TGTGCCAGCAGGGGGGCTAGGAACAATGAGCAGTTCTTC. V and J are TRBV2 and TRBJ2-1, with D perhaps matching TRBD1 (6 bases). This CDR3 has 13 residues. Germline assignment: CDR1 SNHLY and CDR2 FYNNEI. The ends were cut back, 6 bases at V and 5 bases at J, with 11 bases in the middle.